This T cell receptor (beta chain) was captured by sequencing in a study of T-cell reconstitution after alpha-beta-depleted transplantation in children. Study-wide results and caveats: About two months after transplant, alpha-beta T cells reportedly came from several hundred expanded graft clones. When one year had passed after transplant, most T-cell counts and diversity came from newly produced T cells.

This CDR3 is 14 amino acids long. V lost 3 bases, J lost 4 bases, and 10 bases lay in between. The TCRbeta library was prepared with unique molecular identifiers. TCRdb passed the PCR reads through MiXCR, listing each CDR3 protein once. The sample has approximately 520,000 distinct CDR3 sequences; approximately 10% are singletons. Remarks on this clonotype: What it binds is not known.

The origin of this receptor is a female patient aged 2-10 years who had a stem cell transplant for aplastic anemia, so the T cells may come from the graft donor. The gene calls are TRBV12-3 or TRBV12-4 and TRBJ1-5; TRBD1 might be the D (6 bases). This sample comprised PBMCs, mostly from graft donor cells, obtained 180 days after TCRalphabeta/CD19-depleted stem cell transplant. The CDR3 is CASSFGQLNQPQHF. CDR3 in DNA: TGTGCCAGCAGTTTCGGACAGCTAAATCAGCCCCAGCATTTT.